The TCR beta chain described here comes from a study of CD8+ T cells in alopecia areata. For the study at large: Treatment comprised oral tofacitinib, 5 to 10 mg twice daily, in treated patients.

Study-wide points: TCR sharing was clearer in mice than between patients, perhaps partly owing to patient HLA diversity.

From alopecia areata patients, lesional scalp punch biopsies and peripheral blood were collected. This clone has just one count. The antigen is not known. cDNA reverse transcribed from extracted RNA served as the sequencing template. Generated by immunoSEQ multiplex PCR, the TCRdb table keeps only in-frame clones and is missing some. The profile shows about 11,000 clones, roughly three fifths of them singletons. The starting material was skin, obtained at week 0. This TCR came from a human donor with alopecia areata.

The CDR3: CASSIGPGELFF. The CDR3 DNA follows: TGTGCCAGCAGTATTGGGCCCGGGGAGCTGTTTTTT. The rearrangement joins TRBV5-6 to TRBJ2-2; the D is unclear. V was clipped by 5 bases and J by 6 bases, with 8 bases between them. The CDR3 runs 12 residues. Germline values: CDR1 SGHDT, CDR2 YYEEEE.